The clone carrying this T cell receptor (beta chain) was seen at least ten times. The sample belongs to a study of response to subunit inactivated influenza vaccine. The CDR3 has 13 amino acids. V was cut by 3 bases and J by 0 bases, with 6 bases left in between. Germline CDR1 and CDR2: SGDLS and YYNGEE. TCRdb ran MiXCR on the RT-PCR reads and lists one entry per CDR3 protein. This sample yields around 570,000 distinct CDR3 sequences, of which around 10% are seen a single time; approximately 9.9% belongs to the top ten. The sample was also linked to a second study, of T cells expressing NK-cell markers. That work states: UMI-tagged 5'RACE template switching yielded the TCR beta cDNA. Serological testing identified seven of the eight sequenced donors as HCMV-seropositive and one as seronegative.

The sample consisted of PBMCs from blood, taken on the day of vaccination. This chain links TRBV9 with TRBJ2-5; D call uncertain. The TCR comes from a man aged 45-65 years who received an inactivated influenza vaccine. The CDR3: CASSGPNQETQYF. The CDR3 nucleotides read TGTGCCAGCAGCGGCCCGAACCAAGAGACCCAGTACTTC.